These 4 T cell receptor beta chains share one sample of origin, sequenced in a study of HIV-infected children after antiretroviral therapy interruption. Regarding treatment: PENTA 11 planned treatment interruption arm or continuous ART arm. Unique molecular identifiers were included in an RNA-based 3' RACE TCR library. MiXCR was run by TCRdb on the 3' RACE reads, yielding one entry per CDR3 protein. The sample has more than 85,000 distinct CDR3 sequences; about 6.9% are singletons. This material consisted of CD45RA+ CD4+ T cells from PBMCs, pooled from several time points, taken from a donor given antiretroviral therapy, either interrupted or continuous. The subset here: naive CD4+ CD45RA+ CD45RO- T cells. All receptors come from a pool of human donors with HIV.

This clonotype has a count of ten or more. The chain links TRBV15 to TRBJ2-4, with D unresolved. CDR1 and CDR2 (germline): LNHNV, YYDKDF (reference sequence). This CDR3 has 16 residues. V dropped 3 bases and J dropped 3 bases, with 15 bases sitting between them. This CDR3 reads CATSSRLGVVKNIQYF. The DNA of the CDR3 is TGTGCCACCAGCAGCAGACTTGGGGTTGTCAAAAACATTCAGTACTTC.

This clonotype was found many times. The chain employs TRBV5-4 and TRBJ2-3; D uncertain. V lost 7 bases to trimming and J lost 5 bases, with 8 bases between them. The CDR3 length is 11 residues. Germline CDR1 and CDR2: SGHNT and YYREEE (reference sequence). CDR3 DNA sequence: TGTGCCAGCGGAATGGGAGATACGCAGTATTTT. Translating it yields CASGMGDTQYF.

This clonotype was detected many times. The rearrangement links TRBV3-1 to TRBJ1-4; no reliable D call. There are 14 residues in the CDR3. The V gene lost 1 base and the J gene lost 7 bases, with 10 bases spanning the gap. The germline V gene encodes CDR1 LGHDT and CDR2 YNNKEL (reference sequence). CDR3 loop: CASSQAAQLEKLFF. The CDR3 bases are TGTGCCAGCAGCCAAGCGGCGCAGCTTGAAAAACTGTTTTTT.

This clonotype was counted ten times or more. The chain is built from TRBV11-2 and TRBJ2-5, with 8 bases lining up with TRBD2. V dropped 1 base and J dropped 1; count of bases not matched to a gene: 2. Germline V gene sequence: CDR1 SGHAT, CDR2 FQNNGV. The CDR3 covers 15 residues. CDR3 DNA: TGTGCCAGCAGCTTAGTACGGGGGGGCCAAGAGACCCAGTACTTC. Encoded protein: CASSLVRGGQETQYF.